Shown below are 28 T cell receptor beta chains from a single sample sequenced in a study of shared clonotypes between healthy human individuals (TCRdb year 2020). CD8 naive samples were obtained by positive selection for CCR7 among CD45RO-negative cells, yielding a CD45RA+CCR7+ population from which TemRA cells were excluded. The library relied on the immunoSEQ multiplex PCR assay. The clones in this table, taken by TCRdb from immuneACCESS, are in-frame only. Not every clone is retained; where verified, under half of the shortfall comes from an unresolved V gene, and the cause of the rest is unknown. Recorded for this sample are about 590,000 clones; 95% of them occurred a single time. Together, the top ten hold 0.1% to 0.11% of the sample. The specimen was naive CD8+ T cells sorted from blood. Reading the label with the study, this specimen's cell subset or site is: CD45RA+CCR7+. Receptors originate from a woman in her twenties or thirties in good health.

The rearrangement links TRBV27 to TRBJ1-2; a weak D match, TRBD1 (5 bases). V lost 10 bases, J lost 8 bases, and 26 bases lay in between. Germline V CDR1 and CDR2: MNHEY, SMNVEV (reference sequence). This CDR3 has 15 amino acids. CDR3 residues: CAINDSFRGGRGYTF. The CDR3 region has the DNA TGTGCCATTAACGACAGTTTTCGGGGCGGGAGGGGCTACACCTTC.

The genes are TRBV4-1 and TRBJ2-3; TRBD2 aligns across 12 bases. Germline CDR1 is MGHRA and CDR2 is YSYEKL. V was pared by 2 bases and J by 1 base, with 7 bases of the junction left unmatched. The CDR3 covers 18 residues. CDR3 in amino acids: CASSQLAGGQVGTDTQYF. The CDR3 DNA reads TGCGCCAGCAGCCAACTAGCGGGAGGGCAGGTTGGCACAGATACGCAGTATTTT.

The V call is TRBV4-1, the J call TRBJ1-6; D remains ambiguous. CDR3 length: 17 residues. Per the germline V gene, CDR1 is MGHRA and CDR2 is YSYEKL. V lost 0 bases, J lost 7 bases, and 16 bases lay in between. The CDR3 loop reads CASSQDRQPHSNSPLHF. The CDR3 DNA follows: TGCGCCAGCAGCCAAGATCGTCAGCCCCACAGCAATTCACCCCTCCACTTT.

The gene calls are TRBV23-1 and TRBJ1-5; D is possibly TRBD1 (5 bases). TRBV23-1 is marked as an open reading frame, function uncertain. This CDR3 region has 16 residues. Trimming pared 2 bases from V and 1 base from J, leaving 12 bases between. CDR3 region: CASSQRQRRSNQPQHF. As DNA, the CDR3 is TGCGCCAGCAGTCAAAGACAGAGGAGGAGCAATCAGCCCCAGCATTTT.

The chain combines TRBV2 with TRBJ2-5; weak D call: TRBD2 (6 bases). V was shortened by 10 bases and J by 2 bases, with 11 bases between the two germline ends. Germline V gene lookup returns CDR1 SNHLY and CDR2 FYNNEI. CDR3 length equals 12 residues. CDR3 DNA sequence: TGTGCCACACCGGGACTGCAAGAGACCCAGTACTTC. As protein: CATPGLQETQYF.

The chain employs TRBV27 and TRBJ2-1; possibly TRBD2 for D (6 bases). Germline CDR1 MNHEY, CDR2 SMNVEV (reference sequence). V lost 3 bases to trimming and J lost 1 base, with 13 bases between them. The CDR3 runs to 16 residues. The CDR3 loop reads CASSFSSGESYNEQFF. In nucleotides, the CDR3 is TGTGCCAGCAGTTTTAGTTCGGGAGAGTCCTACAATGAGCAGTTCTTC.

The V call is TRBV7-9, the J call TRBJ1-4, with 10 bases that match TRBD1. CDR3 size: 15 residues. The germline gives CDR1 SEHNR, CDR2 FQNEAQ (reference sequence). The V and J ends lost 6 bases and 6 bases, in that order; junction bases with no gene match: 7. CDR3 residues: CASSNPGQGYEKLFF. In DNA, the CDR3 is TGTGCCAGCAGTAATCCGGGACAGGGGTATGAAAAACTGTTTTTT.

CDR3 loop: CASRTWGGQETQYF. For the CDR3, the DNA is TGTGCCAGCAGGACCTGGGGGGGACAAGAGACCCAGTACTTC. The chain couples TRBV5-4 to TRBJ2-5; 7 positions agree with TRBD2. Looked up from germline, CDR1 is SGHNT and CDR2 is YYREEE (reference sequence). V lost 5 bases to trimming and J lost 2 bases; unmatched junction nucleotides: 6. The CDR3 is made up of 14 amino acids.

The rearrangement uses TRBV6-5 and TRBJ2-2; D is unclear. The CDR3 sequence is 11 residues long. Germline CDR1 MNHEY, CDR2 SVGAGI. With 7 bases removed from V and 6 bases from J, the gap between germline ends came to 6 bases. The chain's CDR3 is CASKGPGELFF. The CDR3 DNA is TGTGCCAGCAAAGGCCCCGGGGAGCTGTTTTTT.

The chain has TRBV5-1 and TRBJ2-7; no clear D gene. Germline loops: CDR1 SGHRS, CDR2 YFSETQ. Trimming took 2 bases from V and 4 from J, leaving 13 bases between them. CDR3 length: 14 amino acids. CDR3 region: CASSFRGSGYEQYF. The CDR3 DNA sequence: TGCGCCAGCAGCTTTAGAGGCTCAGGTTACGAGCAGTACTTC.

In its sample, this clone was seen once. The gene calls are TRBV27 and TRBJ2-7, with 7 bases that match TRBD1. The germline CDR1 and CDR2 sequences are MNHEY and SMNVEV (reference sequence). J was trimmed by 1 base and V by 3 bases; bases with no gene match: 3. The CDR3 runs 14 residues. CDR3 loop: CASSFQGQSYEQYF. The CDR3 DNA is TGTGCCAGCAGTTTTCAGGGACAGTCCTACGAGCAGTACTTC.

This clone was picked up one time. The chain is built from TRBV29-1 and TRBJ2-7; no definite D call. The CDR3 loop spans 13 amino acids. Germline assignment: CDR1 SQVTM and CDR2 ANQGSEA. V was trimmed by 4 bases and J by 2 bases, leaving 12 bases between them. CDR3 amino acids: CSVAGTTPYEQYF. For the CDR3, the DNA is TGCAGCGTTGCGGGTACTACCCCCTACGAGCAGTACTTC.

V usage is TRBV27 and J usage is TRBJ2-7, with TRBD1 identical over 7 bases. The CDR3 sequence is 15 residues long. V lost 6 bases to trimming and J lost 1 base; unmatched junction nucleotides: 9. The germline gives CDR1 MNHEY, CDR2 SMNVEV (reference sequence). The CDR3 here is CASRYLGTASYEQYF. The CDR3 DNA reads TGTGCCAGCAGGTACCTCGGGACAGCATCCTACGAGCAGTACTTC.

The V call is TRBV20-1, the J call TRBJ1-1; no clear D. In germline, CDR1 is DFQATT, CDR2 SNEGSKA (reference sequence). CDR3 length: 11 amino acids. The V end lost 0 bases, the J end lost 12 bases, and 11 bases lay between the germline ends. CDR3: CSARDQGYSFF. DNA for the CDR3: TGCAGTGCTAGAGATCAAGGTTACTCTTTCTTT.

The gene calls are TRBV5-6 and TRBJ2-1; weak D call: TRBD2 (6 bases). CDR1 is SGHDT, CDR2 YYEEEE, per germline. CDR3 length: 13 residues. The V gene lost 5 bases and the J gene lost 10 bases, with 16 bases spanning the gap. Here the CDR3 DNA reads TGTGCCAGCAGTCCTAGGAATCGGGAGGAGCAGTTCTTC. This codes for CASSPRNREEQFF.

The V gene is TRBV10-1, the J gene TRBJ1-1; perhaps TRBD1 as D (5 bases). Trimming removed 5 bases at V and 1 base at J, with 8 bases between. This CDR3 contains 13 residues. Per the germline V gene, CDR1 is WNHNN and CDR2 is SYGVQD (reference sequence). CDR3 region: CASSTDRNTEAFF. The CDR3, as DNA: TGCGCCAGCAGTACTGACAGGAACACTGAAGCTTTCTTT.

A single count supports this clone. V and J are TRBV15 and TRBJ2-7; TRBD2 aligns across 9 bases. Germline V gene data show CDR1 as LNHNV and CDR2 as YYDKDF (reference sequence). The CDR3 totals 15 residues. The V and J ends lost 5 bases and 2 bases, in that order; junction bases with no gene match: 7. The chain's CDR3 is CATSGDSGSTYEQYF. DNA of the CDR3: TGTGCCACCAGCGGTGATAGCGGGAGCACCTACGAGCAGTACTTC.

The chain recombines TRBV9 with TRBJ1-1, with 9 bases matching TRBD1. Germline V gene lookup returns CDR1 SGDLS and CDR2 YYNGEE. The CDR3 consists of 17 residues. Trimming cost V 1 base and J 1 base; bases outside gene matches: 8. CDR3: CASSVYDRQGGNTEAFF. The CDR3 DNA is TGTGCCAGCAGCGTATACGATAGACAGGGGGGGAACACTGAAGCTTTCTTT.

The V and J genes are TRBV9 and TRBJ2-1; 10 bases fit TRBD2. The ends lost 4 bases at V and 6 bases at J; junction bases unmatched: 7. CDR3 length equals 15 residues. Germline CDR1 and CDR2: SGDLS and YYNGEE. For the CDR3, the DNA is TGTGCCAGCAGCCCTGTGGCTAGCGGGAGCAATGAGCAGTTCTTC. Translated: CASSPVASGSNEQFF.

The sample holds one count of this clone. The CDR3 reads CASSTRWDSRADIQYF. DNA of the CDR3: TGTGCCAGCAGTACCCGGTGGGATAGCAGAGCGGACATTCAGTACTTC. J is TRBJ2-4 and V is TRBV27; D perhaps matches TRBD2 (5 bases). The ends were cut back, 5 bases at V and 8 bases at J, with 22 bases in the middle. The CDR3 sequence is 16 residues long. The germline V gene has CDR1 MNHEY and CDR2 SMNVEV (reference sequence).

The CDR3: CASSPPGPTYEQYF. CDR3 in DNA: TGTGCCAGCAGCCCTCCAGGACCCACCTACGAGCAGTACTTC. V usage is TRBV27 and J usage is TRBJ2-7; no clear D gene. The V end was cut by 6 bases, the J end by 2 bases, with 14 bases between. CDR1 MNHEY and CDR2 SMNVEV come from the germline V gene (reference sequence). The CDR3 is 14 residues long.

This clone is a singleton in its sample. The chain employs TRBV7-2 and TRBJ1-1; 8 bases fit TRBD1. Per the germline V gene, CDR1 is SGHTA and CDR2 is FQGNSA. The CDR3 contains 16 residues. Trimming removed 4 bases from V and 1 base from J; junction bases left unmatched: 8. CDR3 loop: CASSSGAGGRNTEAFF. In nucleotides, the CDR3 is TGTGCCAGCAGCTCCGGGGCAGGGGGCAGGAACACTGAAGCTTTCTTT.

The rearrangement links TRBV10-1 to TRBJ1-1; a possible D gene is TRBD1 (5 bases). Germline V gene data show CDR1 as WNHNN and CDR2 as SYGVQD (reference sequence). The CDR3 loop spans 13 amino acids. The ends were cut back, 8 bases at V and 8 bases at J, with 18 bases in the middle. The CDR3: CASQAVDNQEAFF. CDR3 coding DNA: TGCGCCAGCCAGGCCGTGGACAATCAAGAAGCTTTCTTT.

The rearrangement uses TRBV13 and TRBJ1-2; the D is unclear. CDR1 PRHDT and CDR2 FYEKMQ come from the germline V gene (reference sequence). The ends were cut back, 5 bases at V and 6 bases at J, with 19 bases in the middle. CDR3 length: 15 amino acids. This CDR3 reads CASSAGRGSLDGYTF. The CDR3 coding sequence is TGTGCCAGCAGCGCCGGACGGGGATCTCTGGATGGCTACACCTTC.

V gene TRBV6-1 combines with J gene TRBJ2-3; D not certain. The V gene's germline CDR1 is MNHNS and CDR2 SASEGT. V was clipped by 1 base and J by 6 bases, with 14 bases between them. This CDR3 spans 15 amino acids. The CDR3 is CASSEGWLVADTQYF. In DNA form, the CDR3 reads TGTGCCAGCAGTGAAGGTTGGCTGGTGGCGGATACGCAGTATTTT.

In this sample, this clone turned up once. The chain joins TRBV5-1 to TRBJ2-2, with D possibly being TRBD2 (6 bases). This CDR3 region has 15 residues. V gave up 0 bases and J gave up 6 bases, with 12 bases separating them. Germline V lookup: CDR1 SGHRS, CDR2 YFSETQ. The CDR3: CASSLVFSGSGELFF. CDR3 bases: TGCGCCAGCAGCTTGGTATTTAGCGGTTCCGGGGAGCTGTTTTTT. Variable domain in full (rest from reference TRBV5-1 and TRBJ2-2): KAGVTQTPRYLIKTRGQQVTLSCSPISGHRSVSWYQQTPGQGLQFLFEYFSETQRNKGNFPGRFSGRQFSNSRSEMNVSTLELGDSALYLCASSLVFSGSGELFFGEGSRLTVL.

The chain joins TRBV19 to TRBJ1-1; D gene uncertain. The CDR3 extends over 13 amino acids. Germline CDR1 and CDR2: LNHDA and SQIVND (reference sequence). Trimming removed 8 bases from V and 5 bases from J, with 15 bases in between. The CDR3 sequence is CASQAGGGTEAFF. In nucleotides, the CDR3 is TGTGCCAGTCAGGCAGGAGGAGGGACTGAAGCTTTCTTT.

The rearrangement uses TRBV27 and TRBJ2-7; the D gene could be TRBD1 or TRBD2 (5 bases each). V was trimmed by 5 bases and J by 6 bases, leaving 14 bases between them. Germline V gene data show CDR1 as MNHEY and CDR2 as SMNVEV (reference sequence). The CDR3 covers 13 residues. In DNA, the CDR3 is TGTGCCAGCAGTGGGGGTTTGGTGGGCGAGCAGTACTTC. It translates to CASSGGLVGEQYF.